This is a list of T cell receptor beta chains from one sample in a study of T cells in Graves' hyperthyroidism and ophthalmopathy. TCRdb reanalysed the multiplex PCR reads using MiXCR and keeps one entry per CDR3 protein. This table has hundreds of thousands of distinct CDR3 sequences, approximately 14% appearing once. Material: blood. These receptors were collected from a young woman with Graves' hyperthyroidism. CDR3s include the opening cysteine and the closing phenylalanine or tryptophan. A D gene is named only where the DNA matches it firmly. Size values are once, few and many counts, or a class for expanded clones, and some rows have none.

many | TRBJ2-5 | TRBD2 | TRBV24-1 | TGTGCCACCAGGGCGGGAGGAAGTTTCGTGGAGACCCAGTACTTC | CATRAGGSFVETQYF
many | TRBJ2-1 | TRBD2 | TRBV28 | TGTGCCAGCAACTTGGGACTAGCGGGCCCCTACAATGAGCAGTTCTTC | CASNLGLAGPYNEQFF
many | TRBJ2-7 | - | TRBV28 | TGTGCCAGCAGTTTCCCCGCCTACGAGCAGTACTTC | CASSFPAYEQYF
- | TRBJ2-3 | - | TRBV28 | TGTGCCAGCAGTTTATTGGGCAAGGCCGTTTTCACAGATACGCAGTATTTT | CASSLLGKAVFTDTQYF
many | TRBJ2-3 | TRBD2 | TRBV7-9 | TGTGCCAGCAGCCCGGGACTAGCGGGAGATACGCAGTATTTT | CASSPGLAGDTQYF
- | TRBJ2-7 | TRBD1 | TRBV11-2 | TGTGCCAAACCTTTGGACAGGGGGCTTGAGCAGTACTTC | CAKPLDRGLEQYF
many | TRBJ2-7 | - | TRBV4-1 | TGCGCCAGCAGCCAAGTACAGGGAGACGAGCAGTACTTC | CASSQVQGDEQYF
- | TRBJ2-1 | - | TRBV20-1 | TGCAGTGCTAGACCCCAGATTAATGAGCAGTTCTTC | CSARPQINEQFF
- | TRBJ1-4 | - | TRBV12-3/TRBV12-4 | TGTGCCAGCAGTTTATCCGGGACACTTGAAAAACTGTTTTTT | CASSLSGTLEKLFF
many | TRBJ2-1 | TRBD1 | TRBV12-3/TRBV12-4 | TGTGCCAGCAGAACGACAGGGGTATCCTACAATGAGCAGTTCTTC | CASRTTGVSYNEQFF
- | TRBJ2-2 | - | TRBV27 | TGTGCCAGCAGTTTAGCTAGCTGGAACACCGGGGAGCTGTTTTTT | CASSLASWNTGELFF
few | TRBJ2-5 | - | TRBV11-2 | TGTGCCAGCAGCGTAGGGGGAGGGACGAAAGAGACCCAGTACTTC | CASSVGGGTKETQYF
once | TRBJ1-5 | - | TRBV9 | TGTGCCAGCAGCGTTGGGGGAGTTGGCAATCAGCCCCAGCATTTT | CASSVGGVGNQPQHF
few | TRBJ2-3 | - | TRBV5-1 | TGCGCCAGCAGCCTCCGGGACCGAGGATTCACAGATACGCAGTATTTT | CASSLRDRGFTDTQYF
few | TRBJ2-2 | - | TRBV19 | TGTGCCAGTAGTATATTGGATTACACCGGGGAGCTGTTTTTT | CASSILDYTGELFF
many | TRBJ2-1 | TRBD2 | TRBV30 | TGTGCCTGGAACCAGGACAGGACTAGCGGGAGTTGGCAGTTCTTC | CAWNQDRTSGSWQFF
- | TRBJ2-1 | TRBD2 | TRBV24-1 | TGTGCCACCAGTGACCCCCTAGCGGGAGAGGGCAATGAGCAGTTCTTC | CATSDPLAGEGNEQFF
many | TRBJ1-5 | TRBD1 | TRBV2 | TGTGCCAGCAGTGTGGACAGGGGGTTTCTACGGCCCCAGCATTTT | CASSVDRGFLRPQHF
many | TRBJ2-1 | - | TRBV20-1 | TGCAGTGCAACGGGCGGCTCCTACAATGAGCAGTTCTTC | CSATGGSYNEQFF
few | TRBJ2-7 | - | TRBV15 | TGTGCCACCAGCAGAGATGCGCTAGTTGGAGACGAGCAGTACTTC | CATSRDALVGDEQYF
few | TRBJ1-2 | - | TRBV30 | TGTGCCTGGAGCTACGTCAGGGGAGGCTACACCTTC | CAWSYVRGGYTF
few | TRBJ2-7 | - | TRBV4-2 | TGTGCCAGCAGCCCTTACCGGGACATTTCCTACGAGCAGTACTTC | CASSPYRDISYEQYF
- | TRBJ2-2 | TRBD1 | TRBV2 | TGTGCCAGCAGTGGGACAGGGAAGGCCGGGGAGCTGTTTTTT | CASSGTGKAGELFF
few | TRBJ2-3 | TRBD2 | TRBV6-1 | TGTGCCAGCAGCTCACCGGGACTAGTGCCAGATACGCAGTATTTT | CASSSPGLVPDTQYF
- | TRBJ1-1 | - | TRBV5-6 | TGTGCCAGCAGCCGGGGGCACCTGAACACTGAAGCTTTCTTT | CASSRGHLNTEAFF
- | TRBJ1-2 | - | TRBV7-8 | TGTGCCAGCAGCTTAACGTCGCCGGGGGGCTACACCTTC | CASSLTSPGGYTF
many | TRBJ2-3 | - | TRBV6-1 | TGTGCCACCGCAGACCGGGGCCCCACAGATACGCAGTATTTT | CATADRGPTDTQYF
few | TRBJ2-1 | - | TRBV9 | TGTGCCAGCAGCGTCTTCAACTCGGTCAAATACAATGAGCAGTTCTTC | CASSVFNSVKYNEQFF
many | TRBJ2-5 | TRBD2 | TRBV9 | TGTGCCAGCAGCGCCCGACTAGCGGGAGGGCAAGAGACCCAGTACTTC | CASSARLAGGQETQYF
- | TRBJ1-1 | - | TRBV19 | TGTGCCAGTACCATCAACGGGGGATCAAACACTGAAGCTTTCTTT | CASTINGGSNTEAFF
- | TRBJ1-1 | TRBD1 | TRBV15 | TGTGCCACCAGCAGTGACAGGGCGGCGAGCCTTGAAGCTTTCTTT | CATSSDRAASLEAFF
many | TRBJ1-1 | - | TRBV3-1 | TGTGCCAGCAGCAAAACCCCCGACACTGAAGCTTTCTTT | CASSKTPDTEAFF
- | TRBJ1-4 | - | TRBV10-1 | TGCGCCAGCAGTGAGTCGCGCGGTGCTGAAAAACTGTTTTTT | CASSESRGAEKLFF
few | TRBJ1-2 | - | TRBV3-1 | TGTGCCAGCAGTGGGAGGACCAACTATGGCTACACCTTC | CASSGRTNYGYTF
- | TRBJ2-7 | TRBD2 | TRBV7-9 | TGTGCCAGCAGCTTAGGTTGGCTAGCGGGAGAGATCTCCTACGAGCAGTACTTC | CASSLGWLAGEISYEQYF
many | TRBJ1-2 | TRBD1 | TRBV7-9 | TGTGCCAGCAGCCCGGACAGGCGACAGGTACATGGCTACACCTTC | CASSPDRRQVHGYTF
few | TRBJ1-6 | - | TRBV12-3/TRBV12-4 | TGTGCCAGCAGCCCGGGACGGGACTATTCACCCCTCCACTTT | CASSPGRDYSPLHF
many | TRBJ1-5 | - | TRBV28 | TGTGCCAGCGGCATTCACCAGCCCCAGCATTTT | CASGIHQPQHF
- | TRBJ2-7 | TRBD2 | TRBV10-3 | TGTGCCATCAAGTCCAAAGGAGCGGGAAAGACTTACGAGCAGTACTTC | CAIKSKGAGKTYEQYF
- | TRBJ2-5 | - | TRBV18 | TGTGCCAGCTCACCACGACGGAACCAAGAGACCCAGTACTTC | CASSPRRNQETQYF
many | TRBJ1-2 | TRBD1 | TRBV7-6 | TGTGCCAGCAGCTTAGGAAACTTCGGCAGGGGGCCCAACTATGGCTACACCTTC | CASSLGNFGRGPNYGYTF
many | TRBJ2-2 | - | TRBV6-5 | TGTGCCAGCAGTTTTCAGGGAATTACCGGGGAGCTGTTTTTT | CASSFQGITGELFF
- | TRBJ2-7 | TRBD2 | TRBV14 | TGTGCCAGCAGCCAAGAAACTAGCGGAGTAGGCGAGCAGTACTTC | CASSQETSGVGEQYF
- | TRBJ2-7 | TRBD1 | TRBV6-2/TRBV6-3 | TGTGCCAGCAGTTACTTGGGGCAGGGGGCCTACGAGCAGTACTTC | CASSYLGQGAYEQYF
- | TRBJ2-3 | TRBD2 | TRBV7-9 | TGTGCCAGCAGCTTCCCCCTCCCACTAGCGGGAGGGCTCGGAGATACGCAGTATTTT | CASSFPLPLAGGLGDTQYF
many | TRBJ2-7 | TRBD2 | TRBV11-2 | TGTGCCAGCAGCTTTGGACTAGCGGCCTACGAGCAGTACTTC | CASSFGLAAYEQYF
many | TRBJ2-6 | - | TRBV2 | TGTGCCAGCAGGGGGACTTATAGCTCTGGGGCCAACGTCCTGACTTTC | CASRGTYSSGANVLTF
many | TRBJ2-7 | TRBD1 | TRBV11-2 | TGTGCCAGCAGCCAGGGGGCCTCAAGCTCCTACGAGCAGTACTTC | CASSQGASSSYEQYF
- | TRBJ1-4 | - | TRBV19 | TGTGCCAGTAGTATCTTTGGGGCAACTAATGAAAAACTGTTTTTT | CASSIFGATNEKLFF
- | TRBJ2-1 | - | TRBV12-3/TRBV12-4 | TGTGCCAGCAGTTATGGAGGGGTCTCCTACAATGAGCAGTTCTTC | CASSYGGVSYNEQFF
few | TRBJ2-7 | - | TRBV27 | TGTGCCAGCAGTTTAGGTGGGACACAGCACGAGCAGTACTTC | CASSLGGTQHEQYF
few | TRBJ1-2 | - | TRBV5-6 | TGTGCCAGCAGCAACAGGGTAGCTAACTATGGCTACACCTTC | CASSNRVANYGYTF
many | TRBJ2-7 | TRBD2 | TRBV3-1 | TGTGCCAGCAGCCCAGCTAGCGGAGCACTTTACGACCAGTACTTC | CASSPASGALYDQYF
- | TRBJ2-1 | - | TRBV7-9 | TGTGCCAGCACCAACCAGCGGAGGAGCTCCTACAATGAGCAGTTCTTC | CASTNQRRSSYNEQFF
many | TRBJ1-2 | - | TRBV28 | TGTGCCAGCAGTTTAGGCGGTTCTAACTATGGCTACACCTTC | CASSLGGSNYGYTF
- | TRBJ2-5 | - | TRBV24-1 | TGTGCCACCAGTGACCCGGGCTTCTCCCCGGAGACCCAGTACTTC | CATSDPGFSPETQYF
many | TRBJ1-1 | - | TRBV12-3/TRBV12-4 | TGTGCCAGCACACTGCGGTCTGAAGCTTTCTTT | CASTLRSEAFF
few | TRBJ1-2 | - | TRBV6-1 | TGTGCCAGCAGCCCCGGACACGGACCCTATGGCTACACCTTC | CASSPGHGPYGYTF
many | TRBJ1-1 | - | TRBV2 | TGTGCCAGCACCCCCGCAGGAGCTGAAGCTTTCTTT | CASTPAGAEAFF
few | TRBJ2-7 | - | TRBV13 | TGTGCCAGCAGCCATAAGGACGGCGGGTCCTACGAGCAGTACTTC | CASSHKDGGSYEQYF